This TCR beta chain was documented in a study of PD-L1 blockade in urothelial cancer. Study-level background: Researchers looked at the blood 3 weeks (second dose) and 6 weeks after treatment began. Typically, measured as a median, blood samples had about 140,000 T cells.

Time point indicated: peripheral blood 6 weeks after treatment start. Locally advanced or metastatic urothelial carcinoma affected all patients. Synthetic TCR analog templates were spiked into all PCRs individually. Data came from immunoSEQ multiplex PCR; TCRdb stores just in-frame clones and leaves some out. The data contain 50,000 to 55,000 clones, 88% of them singletons. Trimming took off 0 bases at V and 2 bases at J, with 13 bases between the two ends. The CDR3 consists of 16 residues. Germline V CDR1 and CDR2: LNHDA, SQIVND (reference sequence). The clonotype was recovered from a man in his sixties with urothelial cancer. The starting material was PBMCs, obtained around atezolizumab (anti-PD-L1) treatment. The chain carries TRBV19 and TRBJ2-5; TRBD2 is a possible D gene (5 bases). CDR3 residues: CASSIDRRPGQETQYF. The CDR3 nucleotides read TGTGCCAGTAGTATAGATCGAAGGCCGGGACAAGAGACCCAGTACTTC.